Listed below are T cell receptor beta chains from one sample, sequenced in a study of T cells in Graves' hyperthyroidism and ophthalmopathy. TCRdb reprocessed the multiplex PCR reads via MiXCR and lists one record per CDR3 protein. The sample yields about 350,000 distinct CDR3 sequences, approximately 15% seen once. Sequenced input: blood. The receptors were sampled from a woman in her twenties or thirties with Graves' hyperthyroidism. The CDR3 runs from the conserved cysteine through the conserved F or W. Fields, in order: D gene, V gene, J gene, clone size, CDR3 DNA, CDR3 protein. A D gene is named only where the DNA matches it firmly. Some rows have no size entry. The others give once, few or many, or a class for an expanded clone.

D gene: -
V gene: TRBV6-2/TRBV6-3
J gene: TRBJ1-1
clone size: many
CDR3 DNA: TGTGCCAGCAGTCGACAGGTCGGCACTGAAGCTTTCTTT
CDR3 protein: CASSRQVGTEAFF

D gene: TRBD1
V gene: TRBV28
J gene: TRBJ2-1
clone size: many
CDR3 DNA: TGTGCCAGCCTGGGACAGGGGTATTGGTCGTCGATCAATGAGCAGTTCTTC
CDR3 protein: CASLGQGYWSSINEQFF

D gene: TRBD1
V gene: TRBV28
J gene: TRBJ1-5
clone size: few
CDR3 DNA: TGTGCCAGCAGCACAGGGGTGGATCAGCCCCAGCATTTT
CDR3 protein: CASSTGVDQPQHF

D gene: -
V gene: TRBV6-2/TRBV6-3
J gene: TRBJ2-1
clone size: few
CDR3 DNA: TGTGCCAGCAGCGGCCGGGACCATTTCCCACCCTCCAGCTCCTACAATGAGCAGTTCTTC
CDR3 protein: CASSGRDHFPPSSSYNEQFF

D gene: -
V gene: TRBV7-9
J gene: TRBJ2-2
clone size: -
CDR3 DNA: TGTGCCAGCACCAACCCTGCCGGGGAGCTGTTTTTT
CDR3 protein: CASTNPAGELFF

D gene: -
V gene: TRBV9
J gene: TRBJ2-5
clone size: -
CDR3 DNA: TGTGCCAGCAGCGTAGCTACTTTGGAGGGGGAGACCCAGTACTTC
CDR3 protein: CASSVATLEGETQYF

D gene: -
V gene: TRBV7-2
J gene: TRBJ1-5
clone size: few
CDR3 DNA: TGTGCCAGCAGCTTAGTTCCCGGTCCTACTAATCAGCCCCAGCATTTT
CDR3 protein: CASSLVPGPTNQPQHF

D gene: TRBD1
V gene: TRBV6-1
J gene: TRBJ2-2
clone size: -
CDR3 DNA: TGTGCCAGCAGTTCAGGACAGGGTTCGAACACCGGGGAGCTGTTTTTT
CDR3 protein: CASSSGQGSNTGELFF

D gene: -
V gene: TRBV2
J gene: TRBJ1-1
clone size: many
CDR3 DNA: TGTGCCAGCAGGCAACTAACCCTCATGAACACTGAAGCTTTCTTT
CDR3 protein: CASRQLTLMNTEAFF

D gene: TRBD2
V gene: TRBV28
J gene: TRBJ2-4
clone size: many
CDR3 DNA: TGTGCCAGCAGTTTGGGGGGGTCCAAAAACATTCAGTACTTC
CDR3 protein: CASSLGGSKNIQYF

D gene: TRBD2
V gene: TRBV6-2/TRBV6-3
J gene: TRBJ2-1
clone size: many
CDR3 DNA: TGTGCCCCCACCCAGCGGGATCAGTTCTTC
CDR3 protein: CAPTQRDQFF

D gene: TRBD2
V gene: TRBV2
J gene: TRBJ2-5
clone size: few
CDR3 DNA: TGTGCCAGCGGACTAGCGGGTGGGGGAGAGACCCAGTACTTC
CDR3 protein: CASGLAGGGETQYF

D gene: -
V gene: TRBV2
J gene: TRBJ1-2
clone size: many
CDR3 DNA: TGTGCCAGCACCGTTGATAGGGCTTCTGGCTACACCTTC
CDR3 protein: CASTVDRASGYTF

D gene: TRBD2
V gene: TRBV9
J gene: TRBJ2-1
clone size: -
CDR3 DNA: TGTGCCAGCAGCGTAGGTAGCGGGGGAAACAATGAGCAGTTCTTC
CDR3 protein: CASSVGSGGNNEQFF

D gene: -
V gene: TRBV5-8
J gene: TRBJ2-2
clone size: once
CDR3 DNA: TGTGCCAGCAGCCCGGTGGGGCGGGCCACCGGGGAGCTGTTTTTT
CDR3 protein: CASSPVGRATGELFF

D gene: -
V gene: TRBV28
J gene: TRBJ2-7
clone size: -
CDR3 DNA: TGTGCCAGCACCTCCCGCTACGAGCAGTACTTC
CDR3 protein: CASTSRYEQYF

D gene: -
V gene: TRBV6-5
J gene: TRBJ2-5
clone size: few
CDR3 DNA: TGTGCCAGCAGTTACTCGACACCAAAGGAGACCCAGTACTTC
CDR3 protein: CASSYSTPKETQYF

D gene: TRBD2
V gene: TRBV29-1
J gene: TRBJ2-7
clone size: many
CDR3 DNA: TGCAGCGTCGCGCCGGCGGGAGCGGATTACGAGCAGTACTTC
CDR3 protein: CSVAPAGADYEQYF

D gene: -
V gene: TRBV3-1
J gene: TRBJ2-2
clone size: -
CDR3 DNA: TGTGCCAGCAGCCAAGATCCGTCCACCGGGGAGCTGTTTTTT
CDR3 protein: CASSQDPSTGELFF

D gene: -
V gene: TRBV7-6
J gene: TRBJ2-2
clone size: -
CDR3 DNA: TGTGCCAGCAGCTTACCCTTGGACACCCCGAACACCGGGGAGCTGTTTTTT
CDR3 protein: CASSLPLDTPNTGELFF

D gene: -
V gene: TRBV7-3
J gene: TRBJ2-3
clone size: few
CDR3 DNA: TGTGCCAGCAGCTTAGGCAGGGGGGTAGATACGCAGTATTTT
CDR3 protein: CASSLGRGVDTQYF

D gene: -
V gene: TRBV7-2
J gene: TRBJ2-3
clone size: -
CDR3 DNA: TGTGCCAGCAGCTTAGAAACAGGGACCACAGATACGCAGTATTTT
CDR3 protein: CASSLETGTTDTQYF

D gene: -
V gene: TRBV15
J gene: TRBJ1-2
clone size: many
CDR3 DNA: TGTGCCACCAGCAGAGGAGGTAGCTATGGCTACACCTTC
CDR3 protein: CATSRGGSYGYTF

D gene: TRBD2
V gene: TRBV7-2
J gene: TRBJ2-3
clone size: many
CDR3 DNA: TGTGCCAGCAGCTTAGGTGGCGGGGGAAGAAGAACAGATACGCAGTATTTT
CDR3 protein: CASSLGGGGRRTDTQYF

D gene: -
V gene: TRBV5-1
J gene: TRBJ2-5
clone size: many
CDR3 DNA: TGCGCCAGCAGCTTGTTGGTCCAAGAGACCCAGTACTTC
CDR3 protein: CASSLLVQETQYF

D gene: -
V gene: TRBV20-1
J gene: TRBJ2-1
clone size: many
CDR3 DNA: TGCAGTGCTAGAGAGGGTGGGGTAAATGAGCAGTTCTTC
CDR3 protein: CSAREGGVNEQFF

D gene: -
V gene: TRBV6-4
J gene: TRBJ1-2
clone size: -
CDR3 DNA: TGTGCCAGCAGTGACCTCTTCTTCGCAGCTAACTATGGCTACACCTTC
CDR3 protein: CASSDLFFAANYGYTF

D gene: -
V gene: TRBV11-2
J gene: TRBJ1-5
clone size: many
CDR3 DNA: TGTGCCAGCAGTCGACCTAATCAGCCCCAGCATTTT
CDR3 protein: CASSRPNQPQHF

D gene: -
V gene: TRBV7-2
J gene: TRBJ2-7
clone size: -
CDR3 DNA: TGTGCCAGCAGCTTAATTAGACGCGAGCAGTACTTC
CDR3 protein: CASSLIRREQYF

D gene: -
V gene: TRBV19
J gene: TRBJ1-5
clone size: many
CDR3 DNA: TGTGCCAGTAGTATCCTCTCGGTGGTGGCGCAGCCCCAGCATTTT
CDR3 protein: CASSILSVVAQPQHF

D gene: -
V gene: TRBV19
J gene: TRBJ2-3
clone size: many
CDR3 DNA: TGTGCCAGTAGTAATCGTGAGGGTTGGGCAGATACGCAGTATTTT
CDR3 protein: CASSNREGWADTQYF

D gene: TRBD1
V gene: TRBV7-2
J gene: TRBJ1-2
clone size: many
CDR3 DNA: TGTGCCAGCAGCCCGGGACAGGGATCTGGCTACACCTTC
CDR3 protein: CASSPGQGSGYTF

D gene: TRBD2
V gene: TRBV18
J gene: TRBJ2-1
clone size: few
CDR3 DNA: TGTGCCAGCTCACCCCCGGGACTAGCGGGATACAATGAGCAGTTCTTC
CDR3 protein: CASSPPGLAGYNEQFF

D gene: -
V gene: TRBV18
J gene: TRBJ2-7
clone size: few
CDR3 DNA: TGTGCCAGCTCACCAAACAGCCAATACGAGCAGTACTTC
CDR3 protein: CASSPNSQYEQYF

D gene: TRBD1
V gene: TRBV28
J gene: TRBJ2-1
clone size: many
CDR3 DNA: TGTGCCAGCAGATCAGGACAGGCGCACAATGAGCAGTTCTTC
CDR3 protein: CASRSGQAHNEQFF

D gene: -
V gene: TRBV10-3
J gene: TRBJ1-5
clone size: few
CDR3 DNA: TGTGCCATCAGTAGTTTTTTTGAGGGAGGACATTTT
CDR3 protein: CAISSFFEGGHF

D gene: -
V gene: TRBV28
J gene: TRBJ2-5
clone size: -
CDR3 DNA: TGTGCCAGCAGTTTACAGGGGCGCCGTGAGACCCAGTACTTC
CDR3 protein: CASSLQGRRETQYF

D gene: -
V gene: TRBV11-1
J gene: TRBJ2-5
clone size: -
CDR3 DNA: TGTGCCAGCAGCTCAGGGACGGTGTTGGAGACCCAGTACTTC
CDR3 protein: CASSSGTVLETQYF

D gene: TRBD2
V gene: TRBV6-1
J gene: TRBJ2-7
clone size: -
CDR3 DNA: TGTGCCAGCAGGTCGGGAGGGCTGTACGAGCAGTACTTC
CDR3 protein: CASRSGGLYEQYF

D gene: -
V gene: TRBV20-1
J gene: TRBJ1-1
clone size: many
CDR3 DNA: TGCAGTGCTACCTCCACAGGGTACGGTTTTGCTTTCTTT
CDR3 protein: CSATSTGYGFAFF

D gene: -
V gene: TRBV6-1
J gene: TRBJ1-5
clone size: many
CDR3 DNA: TGTGCCAGCTGTATCGGGGTAAATCAGCCCCAGCATTTT
CDR3 protein: CASCIGVNQPQHF

D gene: TRBD1
V gene: TRBV2
J gene: TRBJ2-1
clone size: many
CDR3 DNA: TGTGCCAGCAGTGTGAGACAGGGCTACAATGAGCAGTTCTTC
CDR3 protein: CASSVRQGYNEQFF

D gene: TRBD1
V gene: TRBV7-9
J gene: TRBJ2-7
clone size: few
CDR3 DNA: TGTGCCAGCGAGACAAAGGGGGACAGGTTGTCCTACGAGCAGTACTTC
CDR3 protein: CASETKGDRLSYEQYF

D gene: -
V gene: TRBV20-1
J gene: TRBJ2-2
clone size: -
CDR3 DNA: TGCAGTGCTAGTAGACGGGAGTTTGTCACCGGGGAGCTGTTTTTT
CDR3 protein: CSASRREFVTGELFF

D gene: -
V gene: TRBV6-1
J gene: TRBJ2-7
clone size: few
CDR3 DNA: TGTGCCAGCAGAACTTTCTTTGAGCAGTACTTC
CDR3 protein: CASRTFFEQYF

D gene: -
V gene: TRBV20-1
J gene: TRBJ2-5
clone size: many
CDR3 DNA: TGCAGTGCGGGAGACAGCGGACGCAGTTCTGAGACCCAGTACTTC
CDR3 protein: CSAGDSGRSSETQYF

D gene: -
V gene: TRBV28
J gene: TRBJ2-1
clone size: -
CDR3 DNA: TGTGCCAGCAGTGTTCGGGCCAACAATGAGCAGTTCTTC
CDR3 protein: CASSVRANNEQFF